Listed below are T cell receptor beta chains from one sample, sequenced in a study of T cells in localized non-small cell lung cancer. Some clones are missing from TCRdb's copy, which holds only in-frame ones; the method was immunoSEQ multiplex PCR. The data show fewer than 40,000 clones, approximately 85% seen once. Sequencing was performed on peripheral blood mononuclear cells, taken before any cancer treatment. Receptor source: a woman aged 40-70 years with stage III lung adenocarcinoma. Both conserved end residues are part of each CDR3. D genes are given only for firm matches. Where a row states a size, it is once, few, many or the class of an expanded clone; other rows omit it.

D	size	length	J	V	CDR3	DNA
TRBD2	.	19	TRBJ2-7	TRBV9	CASSPEPRTSGMSSYEQYF	TGTGCCAGCAGCCCCGAACCTAGGACTAGCGGGATGAGCTCCTACGAGCAGTACTTC
.	.	13	TRBJ2-5	TRBV5-6	CASSWGARETQYF	TGTGCCAGCAGCTGGGGGGCCAGAGAGACCCAGTACTTC
.	.	14	TRBJ1-1	TRBV5-5	CASSLERRIPEAFF	TGTGCCAGCAGCTTGGAACGGAGAATCCCTGAAGCTTTCTTT
.	.	16	TRBJ1-1	TRBV15	CATSRDLWGVNTEAFF	TGTGCCACCAGCAGAGATTTATGGGGGGTGAACACTGAAGCTTTCTTT
.	.	13	TRBJ2-7	TRBV18	CASSLGLTYEQYF	TGTGCCAGCTCGCTGGGACTGACCTACGAGCAGTACTTC
TRBD1	.	14	TRBJ1-5	TRBV18	CASSPDRGNQPQHF	TGTGCCAGCTCACCAGACAGGGGAAATCAGCCCCAGCATTTT
TRBD2	.	16	TRBJ2-3	TRBV6-5	CASSYGDGGAIDTQYF	TGTGCCAGCAGTTACGGGGACGGGGGGGCAATAGATACGCAGTATTTT
.	.	14	TRBJ2-7	TRBV14	CASSSQPDSTEQYF	TGTGCCAGCAGCTCTCAGCCCGACTCGACCGAGCAGTACTTC
.	.	11	TRBJ1-2	TRBV29-1	CSVGIPGGYTF	TGCAGCGTTGGGATTCCGGGTGGCTACACCTTC
.	.	12	TRBJ1-4	TRBV6-1	CARRDLIEKLFF	TGTGCCAGAAGGGATCTGATTGAAAAACTGTTTTTT
TRBD1	.	16	TRBJ2-7	TRBV2	CASIGDRGRSSYEQYF	TGTGCCAGCATTGGGGACAGGGGACGAAGCTCCTACGAGCAGTACTTC
TRBD1	.	15	TRBJ1-3	TRBV6-5	CASSRGTGVGNTIYF	TGTGCCAGCAGTCGAGGGACAGGGGTGGGAAACACCATATATTTT
.	.	13	TRBJ1-3	TRBV6-1	CASRISSGNTIYF	TGTGCCAGCAGAATAAGCTCTGGAAACACCATATATTTT
.	.	14	TRBJ2-5	TRBV7-2	CASTRLWEQETQYF	TGTGCCAGCACCCGATTGTGGGAGCAAGAGACCCAGTACTTC
.	.	13	TRBJ1-1	TRBV6-5	CASSYAGETEAFF	TGTGCCAGCAGTTACGCGGGGGAGACTGAAGCTTTCTTT
.	.	15	TRBJ2-1	TRBV9	CASSVVGSNYNEQFF	TGTGCCAGCAGCGTAGTGGGTAGCAACTACAATGAGCAGTTCTTC
.	.	13	TRBJ2-3	TRBV6-1	CASSVSGTDTQYF	TGTGCCAGCAGTGTTAGCGGCACAGATACGCAGTATTTT
.	.	13	TRBJ1-3	TRBV7-3	CASSFSQGNTIYF	TGTGCCAGCAGCTTCTCCCAAGGAAACACCATATATTTT
TRBD2	.	16	TRBJ2-3	TRBV2	CASLNVLAGDRDTQYF	TGTGCCAGCTTAAACGTTCTAGCGGGAGATCGGGATACGCAGTATTTT
.	.	15	TRBJ2-1	TRBV6-5	CASSYRGADYNEQFF	TGTGCCAGCAGTTACCGGGGTGCGGACTACAATGAGCAGTTCTTC
.	.	14	TRBJ1-5	TRBV6-1	CASSGTVLYQPQHF	TGTGCCAGCAGTGGGACAGTGTTATATCAGCCCCAGCATTTT
.	.	15	TRBJ1-4	TRBV27	CASSLKQLRSEKLFF	TGTGCCAGCAGTTTAAAGCAGCTGCGAAGCGAAAAACTGTTTTTT
.	.	16	TRBJ2-2	TRBV7-2	CASSLGGGWGSGELFF	TGTGCCAGCAGCTTAGGTGGAGGTTGGGGCTCCGGGGAGCTGTTTTTT
TRBD2	.	14	TRBJ2-1	TRBV11-3	CASSRRESYNEQFF	TGTGCCAGCAGCCGGCGGGAGTCCTACAATGAGCAGTTCTTC
TRBD2	.	14	TRBJ2-7	TRBV27	CASSRSGRVYEQYF	TGTGCCAGCAGCCGTAGCGGGAGGGTCTACGAGCAGTACTTC
TRBD1	.	15	TRBJ1-1	TRBV11-3	CASSSEGTGYTEAFF	TGTGCCAGCAGCTCCGAAGGGACAGGGTACACTGAAGCTTTCTTT
.	.	14	TRBJ2-3	TRBV7-3	CASSPSARTDTQYF	TGTGCCAGCAGCCCTTCAGCGCGTACAGATACGCAGTATTTT
.	.	14	TRBJ1-2	TRBV29-1	CSVDEGEFNYGYTF	TGCAGCGTTGATGAGGGGGAATTTAACTATGGCTACACCTTC
TRBD1	.	14	TRBJ1-1	TRBV4-3	CASSSQGRVTEAFF	TGCGCCAGCAGCTCACAGGGGCGGGTCACTGAAGCTTTCTTT
TRBD1	.	14	TRBJ1-4	TRBV28	CASSRTGSREKLFF	TGTGCCAGCAGCCGGACAGGCAGCCGGGAAAAACTGTTTTTT
TRBD2	.	16	TRBJ2-1	TRBV25-1	CASSEWGGGARNEQFF	TGTGCCAGCAGTGAATGGGGCGGGGGGGCTCGGAATGAGCAGTTCTTC
TRBD1	.	15	TRBJ1-1	TRBV30	CAWSTIDRGLTEAFF	TGTGCCTGGAGTACCATCGACAGGGGGCTGACTGAAGCTTTCTTT
TRBD1	.	17	TRBJ2-5	TRBV15	CATSRGGEAGGVKTQYF	TGTGCCACCAGCAGAGGAGGGGAGGCAGGGGGCGTAAAGACCCAGTACTTC
.	.	14	TRBJ1-3	TRBV19	CASRRTGSGNTIYF	TGTGCCAGTAGAAGAACAGGGTCTGGAAACACCATATATTTT
.	.	13	TRBJ2-3	TRBV9	CASSVAPTDTQYF	TGTGCCAGCAGCGTAGCTCCGACAGATACGCAGTATTTT
.	once	17	TRBJ2-2	TRBV7-2	CASSHTWGGANTGELFF	TGTGCCAGCAGCCACACCTGGGGAGGCGCGAACACCGGGGAGCTGTTTTTT
.	once	12	TRBJ1-2	TRBV28	CASSLAGSGYTF	TGTGCCAGCAGTTTAGCAGGAAGTGGCTACACCTTC
TRBD2	.	14	TRBJ2-3	TRBV7-3	CASSPGGGTDTQYF	TGTGCCAGCAGCCCGGGGGGGGGCACAGATACGCAGTATTTT
.	.	14	TRBJ2-3	TRBV5-8	CASSLGMSTDTQYF	TGTGCCAGCAGCTTGGGGATGAGCACAGATACGCAGTATTTT
.	.	15	TRBJ2-6	TRBV5-4	CASGPDVSGANVLTF	TGTGCCAGCGGACCCGACGTCTCTGGGGCCAACGTCCTGACTTTC
TRBD2	few	15	TRBJ2-5	TRBV19	CASSTRLASRETQYF	TGTGCCAGTAGTACCAGACTAGCCTCAAGGGAGACCCAGTACTTC
.	.	15	TRBJ2-3	TRBV11-2	CASSLDFGLKDTQYF	TGTGCCAGCAGCTTAGATTTTGGCCTTAAGGATACGCAGTATTTT
.	.	14	TRBJ1-4	TRBV11-2	CASSLDRQNEKLFF	TGTGCCAGCAGCTTAGATCGACAGAACGAAAAACTGTTTTTT
.	.	15	TRBJ2-1	TRBV7-6	CASSLARRGRSEQFF	TGTGCCAGCAGCTTAGCGCGAAGGGGCAGAAGCGAGCAGTTCTTC